The T cell receptor beta chain under discussion was sequenced for a study of blood T cell repertoires in COVID-19. Background on the study: Nucleic acid was either cDNA or gDNA, and it came from T cells, B-cell-depleted T cells, or PBMCs.

Original data processing: Estimates of nucleated cell counts were drawn from the amplification of reference gene primers. The repertoire was sequenced with immunoSEQ multiplex PCR; TCRdb's copy has only in-frame clones and lacks some. V, J and clone size are those of that table, while D and trimming were read from the DNA. The table records about 150,000 clones, roughly 80% of them present only once. Seattle patients were enrolled during active infection and followed longitudinally. Trimming took off 0 bases at V and 4 bases at J, with 14 bases between the two ends. This CDR3 comprises 15 residues. Germline V CDR1 and CDR2: SGDLS, YYNGEE.

Sequenced: peripheral blood. The sequence came from a woman in her sixties or seventies with COVID-19, enrolled during active disease. The chain employs TRBV9 and TRBJ2-7, with D possibly being TRBD2 (6 bases). This chain's CDR3 is CASSVAMGGGYEQYF. In DNA, the CDR3 is TGTGCCAGCAGCGTAGCTATGGGGGGTGGTTACGAGCAGTACTTC.